The sequence of this TCR beta chain was determined in a study of OX40 agonist ivuxolimab in advanced cancers. Across the whole study: Ivuxolimab, which is an agonistic anti-OX40 (CD134) antibody, was administered to the patients.

No patient had autoimmune disease or received systemic immunosuppression. Germline V lookup: CDR1 SGHKS, CDR2 YYEKEE (reference sequence). This CDR3 has 13 amino acids. Between the trimmed V and J ends, which lost 5 bases and 4 bases, there was a span of 12 bases. Data came from immunoSEQ multiplex PCR; TCRdb stores just in-frame clones and leaves some out. The sample shows over 20,000 clones, 70% to 90% of them seen only once. Material: CD4+ or CD8+ T cells sorted from blood, obtained in a trial of the OX40 agonist ivuxolimab. The chain recombines TRBV5-5 with TRBJ1-1, with D possibly TRBD1 on 5 matching bases. This TCR was recovered from an adult with an advanced solid tumor such as melanoma, head and neck, liver or kidney cancer. The CDR3 DNA reads TGTGCCAGCAGACTCTGGGGGGGCACTGAAGCTTTCTTT. As protein: CASRLWGGTEAFF.